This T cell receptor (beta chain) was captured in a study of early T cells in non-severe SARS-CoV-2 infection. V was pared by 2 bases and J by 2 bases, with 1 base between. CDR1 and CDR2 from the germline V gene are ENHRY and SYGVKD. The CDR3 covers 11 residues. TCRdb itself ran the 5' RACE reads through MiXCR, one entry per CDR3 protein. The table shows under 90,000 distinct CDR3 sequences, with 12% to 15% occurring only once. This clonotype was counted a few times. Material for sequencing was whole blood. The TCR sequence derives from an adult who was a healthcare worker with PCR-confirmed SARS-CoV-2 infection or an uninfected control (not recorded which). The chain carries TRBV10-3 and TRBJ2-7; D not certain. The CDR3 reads CAISETYEQYF. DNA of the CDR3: TGTGCCATCAGTGAGACCTACGAGCAGTACTTC.